This T cell receptor beta chain came from a study of blood T cell repertoires in COVID-19. Looking at the study overall: Italy, Spain and the United States were the sources of the convalescent and acute COVID-19 samples.

TCRdb's table, derived via immunoSEQ multiplex PCR, lists solely in-frame clones and lacks some. The profile shows 60,000 to 80,000 clones, 84% of them singletons. The CDR3 totals 12 residues. CDR1 is MNHNY and CDR2 is SVGAGI in the germline V gene (reference sequence). The germline V and J ends were trimmed by 10 bases and 7 bases, with 14 bases remaining between them. Sequencing input: peripheral blood. The sequence derives from a man between 45 and 60 years old with active COVID-19. The chain has TRBV6-6 and TRBJ1-5; D gene ambiguous. As DNA, the CDR3 is TGTGCCACCAACCCTCCCGGGCAGCCCCAGCATTTT. Translation gives CATNPPGQPQHF.